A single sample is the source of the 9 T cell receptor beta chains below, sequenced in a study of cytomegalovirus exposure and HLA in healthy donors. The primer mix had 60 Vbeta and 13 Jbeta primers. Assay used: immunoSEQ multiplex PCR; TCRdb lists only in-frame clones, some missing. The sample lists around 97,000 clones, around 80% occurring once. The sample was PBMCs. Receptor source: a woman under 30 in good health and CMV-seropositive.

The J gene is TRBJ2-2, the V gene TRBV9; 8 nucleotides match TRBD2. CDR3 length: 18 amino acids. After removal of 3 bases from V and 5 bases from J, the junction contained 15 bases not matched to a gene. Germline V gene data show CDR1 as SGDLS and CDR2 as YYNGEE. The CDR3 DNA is TGTGCCAGCAGCGACCCGGGGCTAGCGGGTTTGGGTACCGGGGAGCTGTTTTTT. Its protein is CASSDPGLAGLGTGELFF.

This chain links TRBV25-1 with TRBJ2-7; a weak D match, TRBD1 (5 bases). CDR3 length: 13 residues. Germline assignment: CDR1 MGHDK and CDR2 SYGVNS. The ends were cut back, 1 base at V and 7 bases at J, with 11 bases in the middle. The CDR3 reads CASSELQGGEQYF. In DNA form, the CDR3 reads TGTGCCAGCAGTGAATTGCAGGGCGGTGAGCAGTACTTC.

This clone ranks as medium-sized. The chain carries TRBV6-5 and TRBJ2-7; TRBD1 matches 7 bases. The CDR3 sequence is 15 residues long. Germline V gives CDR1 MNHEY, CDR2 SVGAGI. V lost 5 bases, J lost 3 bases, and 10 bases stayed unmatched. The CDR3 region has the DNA TGTGCCAGCAGTCGGCCCTCGACAGGGATCTACGAGCAGTACTTC. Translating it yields CASSRPSTGIYEQYF.

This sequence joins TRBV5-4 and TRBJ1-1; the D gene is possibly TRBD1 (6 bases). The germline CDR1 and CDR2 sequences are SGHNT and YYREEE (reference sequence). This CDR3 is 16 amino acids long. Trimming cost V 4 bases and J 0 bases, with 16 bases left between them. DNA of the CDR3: TGTGCCAGCAGCCGGGGAGGGGGTCGGATGAACACTGAAGCTTTCTTT. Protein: CASSRGGGRMNTEAFF.

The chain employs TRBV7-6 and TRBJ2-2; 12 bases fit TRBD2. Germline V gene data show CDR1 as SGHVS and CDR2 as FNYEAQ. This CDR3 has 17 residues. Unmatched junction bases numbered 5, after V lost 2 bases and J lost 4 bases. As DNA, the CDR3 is TGTGCCAGCAGCTTACTAGCGGGGGGGCCGGGCACCGGGGAGCTGTTTTTT. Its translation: CASSLLAGGPGTGELFF.

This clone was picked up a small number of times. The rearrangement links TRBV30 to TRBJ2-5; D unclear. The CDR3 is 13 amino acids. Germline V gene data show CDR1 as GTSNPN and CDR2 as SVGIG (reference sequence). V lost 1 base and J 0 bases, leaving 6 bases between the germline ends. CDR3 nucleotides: TGTGCCTGGAGTGGGCGGAACCAAGAGACCCAGTACTTC. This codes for CAWSGRNQETQYF. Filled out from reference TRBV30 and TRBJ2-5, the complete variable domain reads SQTIHQWPATLVQPVGSPLSLECTVEGTSNPNLYWYRQAAGRGLQLLFYSVGIGQISSEVPQNLSASRPQDRQFILSSKKLLLSDSGFYLCAWSGRNQETQYFGPGTRLLVL.

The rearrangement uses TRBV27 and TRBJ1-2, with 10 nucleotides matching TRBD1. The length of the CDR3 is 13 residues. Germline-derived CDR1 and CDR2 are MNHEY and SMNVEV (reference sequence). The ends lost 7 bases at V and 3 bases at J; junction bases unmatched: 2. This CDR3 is CASTGTGDYGYTF. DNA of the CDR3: TGTGCCAGCACCGGGACAGGGGACTATGGCTACACCTTC.

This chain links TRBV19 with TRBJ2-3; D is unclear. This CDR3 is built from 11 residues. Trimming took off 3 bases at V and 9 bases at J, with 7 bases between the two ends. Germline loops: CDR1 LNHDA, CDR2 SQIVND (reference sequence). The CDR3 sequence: CASSIQQTQYF. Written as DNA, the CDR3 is TGTGCCAGTAGTATTCAACAAACGCAGTATTTT.

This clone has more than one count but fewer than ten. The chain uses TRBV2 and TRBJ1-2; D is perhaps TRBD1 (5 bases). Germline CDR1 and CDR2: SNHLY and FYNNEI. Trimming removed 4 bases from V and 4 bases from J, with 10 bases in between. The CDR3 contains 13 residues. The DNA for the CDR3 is TGTGCCAGCAGTGTAGACAGCCCCTATGGCTACACCTTC. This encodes CASSVDSPYGYTF.